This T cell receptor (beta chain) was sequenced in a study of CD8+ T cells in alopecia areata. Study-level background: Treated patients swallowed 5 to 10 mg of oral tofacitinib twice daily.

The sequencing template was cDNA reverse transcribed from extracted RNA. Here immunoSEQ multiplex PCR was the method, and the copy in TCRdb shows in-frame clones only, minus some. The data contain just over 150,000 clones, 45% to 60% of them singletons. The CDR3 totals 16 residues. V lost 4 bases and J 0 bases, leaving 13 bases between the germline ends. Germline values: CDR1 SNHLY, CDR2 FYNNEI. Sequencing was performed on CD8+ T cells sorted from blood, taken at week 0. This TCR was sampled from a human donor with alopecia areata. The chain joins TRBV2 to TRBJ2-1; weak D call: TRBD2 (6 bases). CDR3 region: CASSVSRGNSYNEQFF. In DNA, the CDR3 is TGTGCCAGCAGTGTCTCGCGGGGCAACTCCTACAATGAGCAGTTCTTC. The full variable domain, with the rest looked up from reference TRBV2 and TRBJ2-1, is EPEVTQTPSHQVTQMGQEVILRCVPISNHLYFYWYRQILGQKVEFLVSFYNNEISEKSEIFDDQFSVERPDGSNFTLKIRSTKLEDSAMYFCASSVSRGNSYNEQFFGPGTRLTVL.